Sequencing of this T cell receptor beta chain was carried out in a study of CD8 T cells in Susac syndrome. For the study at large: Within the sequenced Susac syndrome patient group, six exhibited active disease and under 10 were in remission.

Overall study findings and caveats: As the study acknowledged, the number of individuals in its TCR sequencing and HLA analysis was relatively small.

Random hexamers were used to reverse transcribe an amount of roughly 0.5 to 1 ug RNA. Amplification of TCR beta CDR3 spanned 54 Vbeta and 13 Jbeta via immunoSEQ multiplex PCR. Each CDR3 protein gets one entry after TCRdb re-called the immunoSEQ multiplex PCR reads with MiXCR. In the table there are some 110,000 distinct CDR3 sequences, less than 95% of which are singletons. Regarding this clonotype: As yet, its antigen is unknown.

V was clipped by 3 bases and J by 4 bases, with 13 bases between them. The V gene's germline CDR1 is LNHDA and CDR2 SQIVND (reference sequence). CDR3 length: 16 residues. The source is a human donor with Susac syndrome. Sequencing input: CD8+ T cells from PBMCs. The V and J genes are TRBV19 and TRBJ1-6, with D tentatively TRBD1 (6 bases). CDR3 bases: TGTGCCAGTAGTATGGTTCGGGACAAGTATAATTCACCCCTCCACTTT. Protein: CASSMVRDKYNSPLHF.